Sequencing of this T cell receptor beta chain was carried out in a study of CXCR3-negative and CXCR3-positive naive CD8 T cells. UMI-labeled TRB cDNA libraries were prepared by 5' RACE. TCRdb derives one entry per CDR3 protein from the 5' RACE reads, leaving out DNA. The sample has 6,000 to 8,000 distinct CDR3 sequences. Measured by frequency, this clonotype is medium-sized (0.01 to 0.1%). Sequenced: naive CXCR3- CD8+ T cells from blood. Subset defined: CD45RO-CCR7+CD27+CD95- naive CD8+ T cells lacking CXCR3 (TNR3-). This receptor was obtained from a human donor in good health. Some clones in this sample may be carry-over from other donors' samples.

The CDR3 loop reads CASSFMGGTYEQYF. The chain recombines TRBV28 with TRBJ2-7; absent DNA, TCRdb's TRBD1 call cannot be checked. Per the germline V gene, CDR1 is MDHEN and CDR2 is SYDVKM. This CDR3 has 14 amino acids. Together with reference TRBV28 and TRBJ2-7, the CDR3 gives the full variable domain: DVKVTQSSRYLVKRTGEKVFLECVQDMDHENMFWYRQDPGLGLRLIYFSYDVKMKEKGDIPEGYSVSREKKERFSLILESASTNQTSMYLCASSFMGGTYEQYFGPGTRLTVT.